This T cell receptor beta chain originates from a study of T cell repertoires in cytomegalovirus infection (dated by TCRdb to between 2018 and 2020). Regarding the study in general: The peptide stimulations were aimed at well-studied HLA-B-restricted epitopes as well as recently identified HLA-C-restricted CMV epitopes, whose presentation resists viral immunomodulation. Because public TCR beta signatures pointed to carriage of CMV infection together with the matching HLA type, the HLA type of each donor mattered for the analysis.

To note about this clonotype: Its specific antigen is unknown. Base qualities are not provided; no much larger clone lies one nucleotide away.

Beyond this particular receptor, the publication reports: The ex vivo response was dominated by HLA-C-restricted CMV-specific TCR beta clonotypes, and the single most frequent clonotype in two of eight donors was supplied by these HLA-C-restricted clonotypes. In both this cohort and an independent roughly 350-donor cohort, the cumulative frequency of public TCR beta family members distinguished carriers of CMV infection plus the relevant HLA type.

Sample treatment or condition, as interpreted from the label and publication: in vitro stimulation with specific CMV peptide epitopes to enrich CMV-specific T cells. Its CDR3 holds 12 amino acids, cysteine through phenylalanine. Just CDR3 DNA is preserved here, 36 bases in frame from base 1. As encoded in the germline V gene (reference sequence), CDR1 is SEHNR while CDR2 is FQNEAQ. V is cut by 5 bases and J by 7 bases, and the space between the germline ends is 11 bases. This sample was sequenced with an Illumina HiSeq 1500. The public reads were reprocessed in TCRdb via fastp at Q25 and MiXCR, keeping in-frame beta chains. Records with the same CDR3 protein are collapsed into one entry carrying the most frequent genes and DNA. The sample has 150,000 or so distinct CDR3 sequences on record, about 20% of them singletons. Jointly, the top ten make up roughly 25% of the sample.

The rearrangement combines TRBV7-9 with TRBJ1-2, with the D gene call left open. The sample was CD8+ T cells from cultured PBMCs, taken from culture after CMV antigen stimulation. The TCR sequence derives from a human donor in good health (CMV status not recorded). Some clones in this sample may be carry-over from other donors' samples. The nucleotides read TGTGCCAGCAGCCCGACGACCCTTGGCTACACCTTC. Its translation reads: CASSPTTLGYTF.